This TCR beta chain derives from a study of memory CD4+ T cells and cytomegalovirus serostatus. Across the whole study: Healthy Belgian adult donors included several CMV-positive and 24 CMV-negative people.

Single viable CD3+CD4+CD8-CD45RO+ cells were sorted as the memory CD4+ T cells. Donors' CMV status reflects serum IgG against pp150, pp28, p38, p52. Original processing methods: After removing out-of-frame reads, 2,204,828 distinct TCRbeta sequences remained. The data were produced by immunoSEQ multiplex PCR, yet TCRdb's version contains in-frame clones alone and is incomplete. V and J calls and clone size are those listed in that table; D and trimming were worked out from the DNA. The profile covers tens of thousands of clones, with roughly 80% appearing a single time and about 0.86% taken by the ten largest. This clone has more than one count but fewer than ten. What it binds is unknown. Study-level findings and limits: About 40% of the roughly 160 known CMV-associated TCRbeta sequences appeared in CD4+ memory.

The sequence was collected from an adult in good health and CMV-seronegative. Material for sequencing was memory CD4+ T cells from blood.

CDR3 loop: CAISESRNTEAFF. The CDR3 coding sequence is TGTGCCATCAGTGAGTCCAGGAACACTGAAGCTTTCTTT. The rearrangement uses TRBV10-3 and TRBJ1-1, with D hard to call. CDR1 is ENHRY and CDR2 is SYGVKD in the germline V gene. The length of the CDR3 is 13 residues. Trimming shortened V by 0 bases and J by 1 base, and 3 bases separated the two germline ends.